A single sample is the source of the 31 T cell receptor beta chains below, sequenced in a study of Graves' ophthalmopathy and Graves' hyperthyroidism (dated by TCRdb to 2017 to 2018). This sample was sequenced with an Illumina HiSeq 2000. For repertoire sequencing, the TCR beta CDR3 regions were amplified from RNA transcripts. HTBI primers and the Qiagen OneStep RT-PCR kit were used in a first-round RT-PCR, which was followed by a second-round multiplex PCR, size selection and purification. Using fastp at Q25 and MiXCR, TCRdb reprocessed the public reads and kept productive beta chains. CDR3 protein sequences are deduplicated, and each keeps its most common genes and DNA. This sample comprises hundreds of thousands of distinct CDR3 sequences, around a fifth of them detected only once. The ten largest make up roughly 39% of the sample. The sample consisted of peripheral blood. These receptor sequences come from a woman aged 50 to 60 with Graves' ophthalmopathy. Donor details come from another sample of the same person, matched by shared clones.

Many counts were recorded for this clonotype. The V and J genes are TRBV12-3 or TRBV12-4 and TRBJ2-7; TRBD1 agrees at 12 bases. Trimming at V came to 6 bases and at J to 3 bases, leaving 3 bases not matched to a gene. The CDR3 runs 14 residues. CDR3: CASRGTGGFYEQYF. CDR3 DNA: TGTGCCAGCAGGGGGACAGGGGGCTTCTACGAGCAGTACTTC.

Ten or more counts support this clonotype. This rearrangement joins TRBV5-4 to TRBJ2-5, with D possibly being TRBD1 (5 bases). The CDR3 totals 14 residues. Germline-derived CDR1 and CDR2 are SGHNT and YYREEE (reference sequence). Trimming left V 2 bases short and J 1 base short, with 9 bases between. The CDR3 DNA sequence: TGTGCCAGCAGCTTCAGGGCGGCCCAAGAGACCCAGTACTTC. It specifies CASSFRAAQETQYF.

The table lists this clonotype with many counts. The V call is TRBV20-1, the J call TRBJ2-7; 8 positions match TRBD2. Germline CDR1 and CDR2: DFQATT and SNEGSKA (reference sequence). There are 14 residues in the CDR3. The junction had 9 bases not matched to a gene; V was cut back by 2 bases and J by 6 bases. The DNA for the CDR3 is TGCAGTGCTAGATCCCAGCGGGAGCATCTCGAGCAGTACTTC. Translated, it gives CSARSQREHLEQYF.

This clonotype has ten or more counts. The chain links TRBV15 to TRBJ2-5; 9 bases agree with TRBD2. The CDR3 is 16 residues long. The V gene's germline CDR1 is LNHNV and CDR2 YYDKDF (reference sequence). V shed 1 base and J 2 bases; nucleotides not matched to a gene: 5. CDR3 nucleotide sequence: TGTGCCACCAGCAGAGGAGACCTAGCGGGGCAAGAGACCCAGTACTTC. Encoded protein: CATSRGDLAGQETQYF.

This clonotype occurred many times. Given a much more abundant clone one base away, this may be a read error. The chain carries TRBV20-1 and TRBJ2-5; TRBD2 matches 11 bases. The germline CDR1 and CDR2 sequences are DFQATT and SNEGSKA (reference sequence). CDR3 length equals 13 residues. The CDR3 region is CGASGLAGETQYF. Here the CDR3 DNA reads TGCGGTGCTAGCGGACTAGCGGGAGAGACCCAGTACTTC.

This clonotype was observed many times. The chain joins TRBV5-1 to TRBJ2-7, with 10 bases that match TRBD1. Losses at the gene ends were 4 bases for V and 5 bases for J; bases not matched to a gene: 15. Germline assignment: CDR1 SGHRS and CDR2 YFSETQ. The CDR3 is 17 residues long. CDR3 bases: TGCGCCAGCAGCCCGATGGACGGGACAGGGGTTTTCGACGAGCAGTACTTC. Its translation is CASSPMDGTGVFDEQYF.

The sample holds a few counts of this clonotype. The chain joins TRBV27 to TRBJ2-7, with TRBD1 matching over 8 bases. This CDR3 has 15 residues. Germline-derived CDR1 and CDR2 are MNHEY and SMNVEV (reference sequence). With V trimmed by 6 bases and J by 1 base, 8 bases remained unmatched. CDR3 nucleotides: TGTGCCAGCAGCCCTCCCCGGGACAGGTCCTACGAGCAGTACTTC. Its translation: CASSPPRDRSYEQYF.

This clonotype came up many times. This chain connects TRBV5-1 to TRBJ2-7; D is ambiguous. The CDR3 spans 15 residues. V lost 0 bases, J lost 2 bases, and 12 bases lay in between. Germline V lookup: CDR1 SGHRS, CDR2 YFSETQ. This chain's CDR3 is CASSLGQPLAYEQYF. DNA for the CDR3: TGCGCCAGCAGCTTGGGGCAGCCGCTAGCCTACGAGCAGTACTTC.

The gene calls are TRBV15 and TRBJ1-1; D call uncertain. This CDR3 contains 14 residues. The V end lost 0 bases, the J end lost 2 bases, and 7 bases lay between the germline ends. Looked up from germline, CDR1 is LNHNV and CDR2 is YYDKDF (reference sequence). DNA of the CDR3: TGTGCCACCAGCAGAGATGTCGGAAACACTGAAGCTTTCTTT. Translating gives CATSRDVGNTEAFF.

This clonotype was counted at least ten times. V is TRBV28 and J is TRBJ1-1, with TRBD1 matching 10 bases. The CDR3 length is 15 residues. V was clipped by 5 bases and J by 4 bases; unmatched bases: 7. From germline, CDR1 is MDHEN and CDR2 SYDVKM. The DNA of the CDR3 is TGTGCCAGCAGTCCCTGGACAGGGGGAGGCACTGAAGCTTTCTTT. Its protein product is CASSPWTGGGTEAFF.

This clonotype was seen only a few times. A clone one base away is much larger, so this may be a read error. The chain couples TRBV15 to TRBJ1-3, with D possibly matching TRBD1 (5 bases). The CDR3 has 17 amino acids. Germline loops: CDR1 LNHNV, CDR2 YYDKDF (reference sequence). V was shortened by 3 bases and J by 4 bases, with 19 bases between the two germline ends. In DNA, the CDR3 is TGTGCCACCAGCAGCAAATCCGGATCCCAGGGCGGAAACACCATATATTTT. Amino acid sequence: CATSSKSGSQGGNTIYF.

This clonotype was recorded many times. J is TRBJ2-7 and V is TRBV11-2; 9 nucleotides match TRBD2. V lost 1 base, J lost 1 base, and 14 bases stayed unmatched. Germline CDR1 and CDR2: SGHAT and FQNNGV. CDR3 length: 19 amino acids. CDR3 bases: TGTGCCAGCAGCTTAGGAGCGGCTAGCGGGGAAAGTGGATCCTACGAGCAGTACTTC. It is translated as CASSLGAASGESGSYEQYF.

This clonotype was seen ten or more times. The chain has TRBV19 and TRBJ1-5; possible D gene TRBD1, 5 bases. V dropped 4 bases and J dropped 7 bases, with 14 bases sitting between them. CDR3 length equals 14 residues. Germline CDR1 and CDR2: LNHDA and SQIVND (reference sequence). The CDR3 nucleotides read TGTGCCAGTAGTACCGCAGGACAACGACAGCCCCAGCATTTT. This encodes CASSTAGQRQPQHF.

This clonotype was counted many times. V gene TRBV10-3 combines with J gene TRBJ1-5, with 7 bases fitting TRBD1. Germline V gene lookup returns CDR1 ENHRY and CDR2 SYGVKD. This CDR3 contains 14 residues. V lost 3 bases, J lost 3 bases, and 2 bases stayed unmatched. For the CDR3, the DNA is TGTGCCATCAGTGACAGGGGGGTCAATCAGCCCCAGCATTTT. Translating it yields CAISDRGVNQPQHF.

Ten or more counts support this clonotype. J is TRBJ2-1 and V is TRBV7-6; D is unclear. The CDR3 spans 12 residues. Germline V gene lookup returns CDR1 SGHVS and CDR2 FNYEAQ. The germline V and J ends were trimmed by 5 bases and 5 bases, with 7 bases remaining between them. The CDR3 spells CASSLPNNEQFF. For the CDR3, the DNA is TGTGCCAGCAGCCTGCCAAACAATGAGCAGTTCTTC.

This clonotype was detected ten times or more. The gene calls are TRBV27 and TRBJ2-5; TRBD1 might be the D (5 bases). There are 16 residues in the CDR3. V shed 10 bases and J shed 2 bases, with 23 bases lying between them. Per the germline V gene, CDR1 is MNHEY and CDR2 is SMNVEV (reference sequence). CDR3 residues: CATTPTGKGRQETQYF. The CDR3 bases are TGTGCCACCACCCCAACGGGCAAGGGGCGGCAAGAGACCCAGTACTTC.

This clonotype was picked up many times. The chain links TRBV20-1 to TRBJ1-6; D may be TRBD1 (6 bases). Germline V gene lookup returns CDR1 DFQATT and CDR2 SNEGSKA (reference sequence). Trimming cost V 3 bases and J 7 bases, with 19 bases left between them. This CDR3 comprises 16 residues. CDR3 amino acids: CSARRGSALGNSPLHF. The CDR3 bases are TGCAGTGCTAGGAGGGGGAGTGCCCTTGGGAATTCACCCCTCCACTTT.

This clonotype came up once. This chain links TRBV7-8 with TRBJ2-5; D is undetermined. The germline V gene has CDR1 SGHVS and CDR2 FQNEAQ. Trimming shortened V by 2 bases and J by 4 bases, and 14 bases separated the two germline ends. This CDR3 has 15 amino acids. The CDR3 is CASSLLEPTPETQYF. DNA of the CDR3: TGTGCCAGCAGCTTATTGGAGCCGACACCAGAGACCCAGTACTTC.

This clonotype was seen ten or more times. The gene calls are TRBV5-1 and TRBJ1-1, with D tentatively TRBD1 (6 bases). Germline V CDR1 and CDR2: SGHRS, YFSETQ. The CDR3 is made up of 15 amino acids. Deletions cut 0 bases from V and 4 bases from J, with 13 bases between. CDR3 sequence reads: CASSLASQGGTEAFF. Here the CDR3 DNA reads TGCGCCAGCAGCTTGGCCTCACAGGGTGGCACTGAAGCTTTCTTT.

This sequence joins TRBV7-2 and TRBJ2-5; D might be TRBD1 (5 bases). Per the germline V gene, CDR1 is SGHTA and CDR2 is FQGNSA. V dropped 5 bases and J dropped 2 bases, with 15 bases sitting between them. This CDR3 region has 15 residues. The CDR3 sequence: CASSHRLGLQETQYF. CDR3 DNA sequence: TGTGCCAGCAGCCATCGACTGGGGCTTCAAGAGACCCAGTACTTC.

This clonotype was detected ten times or more. The chain is built from TRBV28 and TRBJ2-7, with 12 bases identical to TRBD2. The CDR3 loop spans 17 amino acids. In germline, CDR1 is MDHEN, CDR2 SYDVKM. Trimming at V came to 1 base and at J to 5 bases, leaving 9 bases not matched to a gene. The CDR3 loop is CASSLFPSGRAAHEQYF. Here the CDR3 DNA reads TGTGCCAGCAGTTTATTTCCTAGCGGGAGGGCGGCGCACGAGCAGTACTTC.

Ten or more counts support this clonotype. This chain links TRBV6-5 with TRBJ1-1; D not certain. The CDR3 runs to 13 residues. V was pared by 7 bases and J by 5 bases, with 14 bases between. Germline V gene lookup returns CDR1 MNHEY and CDR2 SVGAGI. DNA for the CDR3: TGTGCCAGCAAGCTCGGGGTAAGGACTGAAGCTTTCTTT. As protein: CASKLGVRTEAFF.

This clonotype was observed many times. The chain uses TRBV7-9 and TRBJ1-2; D remains ambiguous. The germline CDR1 and CDR2 sequences are SEHNR and FQNEAQ (reference sequence). V was trimmed by 6 bases and J by 4 bases, leaving 15 bases between them. The CDR3 sequence is 14 residues long. The CDR3 loop reads CASSYNEGAYGYTF. The CDR3 nucleotides are TGTGCCAGCAGTTACAACGAGGGTGCCTATGGCTACACCTTC.

This clonotype was observed at least ten times. This chain links TRBV20-1 with TRBJ1-1; 11 bases are a match to TRBD1. This CDR3 region has 15 residues. V dropped 6 bases and J dropped 2; count of bases not matched to a gene: 8. The germline V gene encodes CDR1 DFQATT and CDR2 SNEGSKA (reference sequence). CDR3 sequence reads: CSASFRTGGNTEAFF. DNA of the CDR3: TGCAGTGCCTCATTCCGGACAGGGGGCAACACTGAAGCTTTCTTT.

This clonotype was seen more than once but under ten times. V and J are TRBV6-1 and TRBJ2-5; D might be TRBD1 or TRBD2, each matching 5 bases. Germline-derived CDR1 and CDR2 are MNHNS and SASEGT. V dropped 5 bases and J dropped 6 bases, with 16 bases sitting between them. The CDR3 totals 14 residues. The CDR3 region is CASSPNWGSKTQYF. The CDR3 DNA follows: TGTGCCAGCAGTCCTAACTGGGGGAGTAAGACCCAGTACTTC.

The rearrangement joins TRBV6-1 to TRBJ2-7, with D perhaps matching TRBD1 or TRBD2 (5 bases each). The CDR3 is made up of 15 amino acids. Trimming removed 0 bases at V and 2 bases at J, with 11 bases between. Per germline, CDR1 MNHNS and CDR2 SASEGT. The CDR3 DNA reads TGTGCCAGCAGTGAAGCCGGGGCCAGGACCTACGAGCAGTACTTC. This translates into CASSEAGARTYEQYF.

This clonotype was detected only a few times. The CDR3 loop is CASSQPGGANTGELFF. CDR3 nucleotides: TGCGCCAGCAGCCAACCAGGGGGCGCGAACACCGGGGAGCTGTTTTTT. The V gene is TRBV4-1, the J gene TRBJ2-2, with 8 bases identical to TRBD1. With V trimmed by 2 bases and J by 0 bases, 2 bases remained unmatched. This CDR3 region has 16 residues. Per the germline V gene, CDR1 is MGHRA and CDR2 is YSYEKL.

Many counts were recorded for this clonotype. CDR3 nucleotides: TGTGCCAGCAGCGTATCCACGGGGGACCGGCCACCCTACGAGCAGTACTTC. Its translation: CASSVSTGDRPPYEQYF. The chain is built from TRBV9 and TRBJ2-7; D is possibly TRBD2 (6 bases). Germline CDR1 reads SGDLS; CDR2 reads YYNGEE. CDR3 length: 17 residues. Trimming removed 1 base from V and 2 bases from J, with 19 bases in between.

This clonotype turned up a few times. This chain joins TRBV5-1 and TRBJ1-2, with TRBD1 matching 8 bases. The V gene end was trimmed by 4 bases and the J gene end by 4 bases; junction bases not matched to a gene: 9. CDR3 length: 15 amino acids. Germline assignment: CDR1 SGHRS and CDR2 YFSETQ. The CDR3 DNA follows: TGCGCCAGCAGCCCACTGGGACAGGTGGGCTATGGCTACACCTTC. Translation: CASSPLGQVGYGYTF.

V is TRBV7-6 and J is TRBJ2-7, with 12 bases matching TRBD1. J was trimmed by 2 bases and V by 5 bases; bases with no gene match: 4. The CDR3 totals 15 residues. The germline V gene has CDR1 SGHVS and CDR2 FNYEAQ. The CDR3 DNA reads as TGTGCCAGCAGCCTGGGACAGGGGGCCCCCTACGAGCAGTACTTC. Translation: CASSLGQGAPYEQYF.

The chain joins TRBV29-1 to TRBJ2-7; TRBD2 is a possible D gene (6 bases). V lost 1 base to trimming and J lost 0 bases, with 13 bases between them. The CDR3 contains 15 residues. Germline values: CDR1 SQVTM, CDR2 ANQGSEA. The CDR3 DNA sequence: TGCAGCGTTGAAGTCGGCGGGATAAGCTCCTACGAGCAGTACTTC. This translates into CSVEVGGISSYEQYF.